These 18 T cell receptor beta chains were all obtained from the same sample, sequenced in a study of shared clonotypes between healthy human individuals. Sequencing was performed with immunoSEQ multiplex PCR; in TCRdb, only in-frame clones are kept and a portion is missing. There are around 1 million clones in the sample; around 80% occur only once, and about 1.5% lies in the top ten. Specimen: memory CD4+ T cells sorted from blood. Specified subset: CD45RA-negative fraction. All receptors come from a man younger than 30 in good health.

The chain is built from TRBV7-8 and TRBJ1-1; the D is unclear. With 0 bases removed from V and 0 bases from J, the gap between germline ends came to 8 bases. The CDR3 sequence is 15 residues long. Germline-derived CDR1 and CDR2 are SGHVS and FQNEAQ. The CDR3 reads CASSLASNMNTEAFF. The CDR3 region has the DNA TGTGCCAGCAGCTTAGCCTCAAATATGAACACTGAAGCTTTCTTT.

V is TRBV6-1 and J is TRBJ2-7, with TRBD2 matching over 7 bases. The CDR3 spans 14 residues. Unmatched junction bases numbered 7, after V lost 5 bases and J lost 3 bases. Per germline, CDR1 MNHNS and CDR2 SASEGT. The CDR3 reads CASSTGTNSYEQYF. The DNA for the CDR3 is TGTGCCAGCAGTACCGGGACTAACAGCTACGAGCAGTACTTC.

The gene calls are TRBV30 and TRBJ1-4, with TRBD1 matching 7 bases. The junction had 3 bases not matched to a gene; V was cut back by 0 bases and J by 2 bases. This CDR3 has 15 amino acids. Germline CDR1 reads GTSNPN; CDR2 reads SVGIG (reference sequence). In nucleotides, the CDR3 is TGTGCCTGGAGTGTTGGGGACAGCACTAATGAAAAACTGTTTTTT. As protein: CAWSVGDSTNEKLFF.

This rearrangement joins TRBV19 to TRBJ1-2; 9 bases line up with TRBD1. The J segment lost 4 bases and the V segment lost 6 bases, leaving 6 bases of the junction unmatched. CDR3 length equals 14 residues. The germline V gene encodes CDR1 LNHDA and CDR2 SQIVND (reference sequence). This chain's CDR3 is CASSIGTGRYGYTF. The CDR3, as DNA: TGTGCCAGTAGCATTGGGACAGGGCGCTATGGCTACACCTTC.

CDR3 amino acids: CASRGLAGTYNEQFF. CDR3 bases: TGTGCCAGCAGAGGACTAGCGGGTACCTACAATGAGCAGTTCTTC. The chain employs TRBV7-2 and TRBJ2-1; 11 nucleotides line up with TRBD2. V dropped 6 bases and J dropped 2; count of bases not matched to a gene: 3. Per the germline V gene, CDR1 is SGHTA and CDR2 is FQGNSA. The CDR3 extends over 15 amino acids.

The rearrangement links TRBV7-2 to TRBJ2-5, with 14 bases fitting TRBD2. Germline values: CDR1 SGHTA, CDR2 FQGNSA. CDR3 length equals 15 residues. The V gene end was trimmed by 5 bases and the J gene end by 4 bases; junction bases not matched to a gene: 3. The CDR3 DNA reads as TGTGCCAGCAGCCCCGGGACTAGCGGGAGAGAGACCCAGTACTTC. This translates into CASSPGTSGRETQYF.

V gene TRBV29-1 combines with J gene TRBJ2-3, with 10 bases matching TRBD2. V shed 4 bases, J shed 5 bases, and the junction held 6 bases outside the gene matches. The CDR3 runs to 14 residues. Looked up from germline, CDR1 is SQVTM and CDR2 is ANQGSEA. CDR3 DNA: TGCAGCGTTGTTCCTAGCGGGGGTATAGATACGCAGTATTTT. As protein: CSVVPSGGIDTQYF.

This clone was counted only a few times. The chain employs TRBV2 and TRBJ1-5, with a possible D match to TRBD1 (5 bases). CDR3 length: 15 amino acids. Germline assignment: CDR1 SNHLY and CDR2 FYNNEI. The V and J ends lost 3 bases and 6 bases respectively, with 15 bases between them. DNA for the CDR3: TGTGCCAGCAGTGACCGAGGGGCGCCGGGTCAGCCCCAGCATTTT. It is translated as CASSDRGAPGQPQHF.

CDR3 sequence: CASSARRGEKLFF. Written as DNA, the CDR3 is TGTGCCAGCAGTGCTAGGAGGGGTGAAAAACTGTTTTTT. The V gene is TRBV2, the J gene TRBJ1-4; D is perhaps TRBD1 (5 bases). This CDR3 comprises 13 residues. Per germline, CDR1 SNHLY and CDR2 FYNNEI. Trimming took 4 bases from V and 7 from J, leaving 10 bases between them. The variable domain in full, with the rest retrieved from reference TRBV2 and TRBJ1-4, is EPEVTQTPSHQVTQMGQEVILRCVPISNHLYFYWYRQILGQKVEFLVSFYNNEISEKSEIFDDQFSVERPDGSNFTLKIRSTKLEDSAMYFCASSARRGEKLFFGSGTQLSVL.

About this clone itself: Other DNA sequences in this specimen translate into the identical CDR3. The chain has TRBV5-1 and TRBJ2-5; D gene unclear. The CDR3 has 14 residues. Germline CDR1 reads SGHRS; CDR2 reads YFSETQ. The germline V and J ends were trimmed by 0 bases and 2 bases, with 8 bases remaining between them. The CDR3 nucleotides read TGCGCCAGCAGCTTGGAGGGCCCGCAAGAGACCCAGTACTTC. This codes for CASSLEGPQETQYF.

This sequence joins TRBV9 and TRBJ2-7, with D uncertain. CDR1 and CDR2 from the germline V gene are SGDLS and YYNGEE. V was shortened by 0 bases and J by 0 bases, with 7 bases between the two germline ends. The CDR3 is 14 residues long. In nucleotides, the CDR3 is TGTGCCAGCAGCGTAGGCTGGGACTCCTACGAGCAGTACTTC. This translates into CASSVGWDSYEQYF.

Points on this clone: Other DNA sequences in this sample translate to the same CDR3. This chain links TRBV6-5 with TRBJ1-6, with D possibly TRBD1 on 5 matching bases. The V end was cut by 6 bases, the J end by 4 bases, with 7 bases between. Germline CDR1 reads MNHEY; CDR2 reads SVGAGI. There are 13 residues in the CDR3. The CDR3, as DNA: TGTGCCAGCAGCCCAGGGTATAATTCACCCCTCCACTTT. The encoded protein is CASSPGYNSPLHF.

This rearrangement joins TRBV4-3 to TRBJ2-2; D remains unclear. The germline V and J ends were trimmed by 0 bases and 4 bases, with 9 bases remaining between them. CDR3 length: 15 amino acids. Germline V gene sequence: CDR1 LGHNA, CDR2 YSLEER. The CDR3 DNA is TGCGCCAGCAGCCAAGAGGTCAGCTTCACCGGGGAGCTGTTTTTT. Its protein product is CASSQEVSFTGELFF.

The CDR3 spells CASSPGQGWTSGSTFSYNEQFF. The CDR3, as DNA: TGTGCCAGCAGCCCGGGACAGGGATGGACTAGCGGGAGTACTTTCTCCTACAATGAGCAGTTCTTC. The chain joins TRBV4-2 to TRBJ2-1, with 13 bases matching TRBD2. Germline-derived CDR1 and CDR2 are LGHNA and YNFKEQ. Losses at the gene ends were 4 bases for V and 0 bases for J; bases not matched to a gene: 18. The CDR3 length is 22 residues.

This chain joins TRBV12-5 and TRBJ1-4, with TRBD1 identical over 7 bases. In germline, CDR1 is LGHNT, CDR2 FRNRAP. The trim removed 6 bases at V and 4 bases at J, leaving 5 bases unmatched. This CDR3 is built from 14 residues. The DNA of the CDR3 is TGTGCTAGTGGCCCCGGACAGGTTAATGAAAAACTGTTTTTT. It yields the protein CASGPGQVNEKLFF.

CDR3 DNA sequence: TGTGCCAGCAGCAGACTACTGGACGGGAGTGAAGCTTTCTTT. This encodes CASSRLLDGSEAFF. The chain couples TRBV6-5 to TRBJ1-1; D call uncertain. The germline V gene has CDR1 MNHEY and CDR2 SVGAGI. Trimming took 6 bases from V and 7 from J, leaving 18 bases between them. CDR3 length: 14 residues.

This clone turned up a few times. Other DNA sequences from this sample encode an identical CDR3 as well. The chain couples TRBV5-1 to TRBJ1-6; the D is unclear. There are 15 residues in the CDR3. Trimming took 0 bases from V and 0 from J, leaving 4 bases between them. CDR1 SGHRS and CDR2 YFSETQ come from the germline V gene. The CDR3 nucleotides are TGCGCCAGCAGCTTGGAGAGCTCCTATAATTCACCCCTCCACTTT. Translated: CASSLESSYNSPLHF.

The rearrangement uses TRBV6-1 and TRBJ1-2, with D unresolved. CDR1 and CDR2 (germline): MNHNS, SASEGT. Trimming left V 3 bases short and J 4 bases short, with 9 bases between. The CDR3 loop spans 13 amino acids. CDR3 coding DNA: TGTGCCAGCAGTGATAGCCAGCCCTATGGCTACACCTTC. It encodes CASSDSQPYGYTF.